This TCR beta chain was profiled in a study of shared clonotypes between healthy human individuals. Study-wide points: Clonotype sharing levels among donors were expected to vary with sequencing depth.

Deep was the level at which the assay was run. DNA input for the unsorted PBMC replicate PCRs was roughly 290 ng, 25,000 to 30,000 T cell genomes. The data were produced by immunoSEQ multiplex PCR, yet TCRdb's version contains in-frame clones alone and is incomplete. This sample has about 470,000 clones, with 70% to 80% found just once. About this clone: What it binds is unknown.

The CDR3 extends over 13 amino acids. Germline CDR1 SGHVS, CDR2 FNYEAQ. The ends lost 4 bases at V and 10 bases at J; junction bases unmatched: 7. Donors, without exception, were Caucasian adults residing in Nashville, Tennessee. Sequencing was carried out using PBMCs. The TCR sequence derives from a woman aged 35 to 49 in good health. Some clones in this sample may be carry-over from other donors' samples. This sequence joins TRBV7-6 and TRBJ2-3; 8 bases are a match to TRBD2. Here the CDR3 reads CASSSRAGDSQYF. The DNA of the CDR3 is TGTGCCAGCAGCTCTCGAGCGGGAGACTCGCAGTATTTT.